The rows below give T cell receptor beta chains drawn from one sample of a study of CXCR3-negative and CXCR3-positive naive CD8 T cells. Reanalyzing the 5' RACE reads, TCRdb keeps one entry per CDR3 protein, without DNA. The listing contains approximately 90,000 distinct CDR3 sequences. Sample: naive CXCR3+ CD8+ T cells from blood. Receptors were obtained from a human donor in good health. Some clones in this sample may be carry-over from other donors' samples. CDR3s include the opening cysteine and the closing phenylalanine or tryptophan.

v_gene	j_gene	CDR3aa
TRBV28	TRBJ2-7	CASRSLGTSGSRSYEQYF
TRBV28	TRBJ2-7	CASSPRDTFEQYF
TRBV7-8	TRBJ2-2	CDSSHYTGELFF
TRBV5-4	TRBJ2-2	CASRFRDTGTGELFF
TRBV5-1	TRBJ1-1	CASSLGSVPEAFF
TRBV7-3	TRBJ2-2	CASSLTGPNTGELFF
TRBV29-1	TRBJ2-2	CSVEERETGDGELFF
TRBV20-1	TRBJ1-5	CSATEDRGSSEPQHF
TRBV5-1	TRBJ1-2	CASSTTGARTAYGYTF
TRBV5-6	TRBJ1-1	CASSSRSDEAFF
TRBV5-4	TRBJ2-1	CASSISPRGLNEQFF
TRBV11-2	TRBJ2-7	CASSFAFAYEQYF
TRBV4-3	TRBJ2-1	CASSQSPPGKSYNEQFF
TRBV27	TRBJ2-1	CASSFRGGYTPGGEQFF
TRBV9	TRBJ2-1	CAARGPGDNEQFF
TRBV19	TRBJ2-2	CASKAGPGTGNTGELFF
TRBV28	TRBJ1-4	CASIGLVPTGRNEKLFF
TRBV28	TRBJ2-7	CASSFSRGLGSSSYEQYF
TRBV25-1	TRBJ2-1	CASSEAGQYNEQFF
TRBV4-1	TRBJ2-1	CASSQVPGRAYNEQFF
TRBV6-5	TRBJ1-3	CASSYGQAYENTIYF
TRBV5-5	TRBJ2-1	CASSLGQGIYNEQFF
TRBV7-9	TRBJ2-4	CASSLQEENIQYF
TRBV9	TRBJ1-2	CASSVGRTGYNYGYTF
TRBV6-6	TRBJ1-6	CASSTTGEGSPLHF
TRBV2	TRBJ1-5	CASLDSPAHNQPQHF